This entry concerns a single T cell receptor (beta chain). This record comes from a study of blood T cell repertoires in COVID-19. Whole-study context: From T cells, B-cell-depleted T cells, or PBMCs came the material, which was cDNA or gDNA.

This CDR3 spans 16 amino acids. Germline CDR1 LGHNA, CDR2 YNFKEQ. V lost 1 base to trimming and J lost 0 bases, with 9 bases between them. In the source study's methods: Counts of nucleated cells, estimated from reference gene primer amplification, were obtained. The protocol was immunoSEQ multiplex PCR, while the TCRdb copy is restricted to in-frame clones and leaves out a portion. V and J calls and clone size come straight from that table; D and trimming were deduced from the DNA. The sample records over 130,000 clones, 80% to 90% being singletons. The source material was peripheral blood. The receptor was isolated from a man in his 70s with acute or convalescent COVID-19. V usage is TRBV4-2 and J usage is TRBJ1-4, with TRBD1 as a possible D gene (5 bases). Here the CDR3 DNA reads TGTGCCAGCAGCCAAGGGGGCGACGCAACTAATGAAAAACTGTTTTTT. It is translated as CASSQGGDATNEKLFF.